Each of the 10 T cell receptor beta chains below was sequenced from the same sample in a study of cytomegalovirus exposure and HLA in healthy donors (dated by TCRdb to about 2017). The method was the immunoSEQ multiplex PCR assay. For the multiplex PCR, a mixture combining 60 forward primers for TCR Vbeta segments and 13 reverse primers for TCR Jbeta segments was used. Drawn from immuneACCESS, this table holds only the in-frame rearrangements with V and J called that TCRdb kept. Clones are partly lost; checked studies trace under half to an unresolved V gene and leave the rest unexplained. In all, the sample holds 150,000 to 190,000 clones, and less than 85% of those were seen once. The ten largest clones add up to more than 6.5% of the sample. Material: PBMCs. The receptors shown here come from a woman in her 50s in good health and CMV-seropositive.

The gene calls are TRBV10-1 and TRBJ2-2; maybe TRBD2 (5 bases). Germline CDR1 is WNHNN and CDR2 is SYGVQD (reference sequence). V shed 8 bases and J shed 5 bases, with 12 bases lying between them. This CDR3 contains 13 residues. The CDR3 here is CASAGSGTGELFF. The DNA of the CDR3 is TGCGCCAGCGCGGGCTCGGGGACCGGGGAGCTGTTTTTT.

This chain connects TRBV7-9 to TRBJ1-4; 7 bases are shared with TRBD1. With 5 bases clipped from V and 8 bases from J, the junction kept 8 bases outside the gene matches. There are 14 residues in the CDR3. From germline, CDR1 is SEHNR and CDR2 FQNEAQ (reference sequence). The DNA of the CDR3 is TGTGCCAGCAGCACCGACAGGGTCAGCGAAAAACTGTTTTTT. Its protein is CASSTDRVSEKLFF.

This clone was counted a few times. The V gene is TRBV15, the J gene TRBJ2-7; D possibly corresponds to TRBD1 (5 bases). V gave up 3 bases and J gave up 0 bases, with 9 bases separating them. CDR3 length equals 14 residues. CDR1 is LNHNV, CDR2 YYDKDF, per germline (reference sequence). CDR3 sequence (DNA): TGTGCCACCAGCAGGGGGCAACTCTCCTACGAGCAGTACTTC. Its protein product is CATSRGQLSYEQYF.

V usage is TRBV7-8 and J usage is TRBJ1-1, with a tentative D call TRBD1 (6 bases). The CDR3 has 17 amino acids. Germline CDR1 and CDR2: SGHVS and FQNEAQ. V lost 4 bases and J lost 2, with 20 bases in between. As DNA, the CDR3 is TGTGCCAGCAGCTCGTACAGGGTACGCCTGAATAACACTGAAGCTTTCTTT. This translates into CASSSYRVRLNNTEAFF.

Only a few counts were recorded for this clone. The genes are TRBV6-5 and TRBJ1-2, with a possible D match to TRBD1 (6 bases). Trimming took off 6 bases at V and 3 bases at J, with 17 bases between the two ends. The CDR3 is 15 amino acids. Per germline, CDR1 MNHEY and CDR2 SVGAGI. Here the CDR3 reads CASSNGGQFDYGYTF. The DNA for the CDR3 is TGTGCCAGCAGCAACGGCGGACAGTTTGACTATGGCTACACCTTC.

A few counts support this clone. The rearrangement links TRBV28 to TRBJ1-1; 8 bases match TRBD1. The CDR3 loop spans 18 amino acids. CDR1 is MDHEN and CDR2 is SYDVKM in the germline V gene. J was trimmed by 5 bases and V by 2 bases; bases with no gene match: 16. The CDR3 region is CASSLGPVGGRTGTEAFF. The CDR3 bases are TGTGCCAGCAGTTTAGGACCGGTAGGAGGAAGGACAGGGACTGAAGCTTTCTTT. Full variable domain (outside the CDR3, taken from reference TRBV28 and TRBJ1-1): DVKVTQSSRYLVKRTGEKVFLECVQDMDHENMFWYRQDPGLGLRLIYFSYDVKMKEKGDIPEGYSVSREKKERFSLILESASTNQTSMYLCASSLGPVGGRTGTEAFFGQGTRLTVV.

The chain links TRBV6-6 to TRBJ1-6; maybe TRBD1 (5 bases). This CDR3 region has 14 residues. Trimming pared 7 bases from V and 7 bases from J, leaving 14 bases between. The germline gives CDR1 MNHNY, CDR2 SVGAGI (reference sequence). CDR3 loop: CASKQDTPNSPLHF. In DNA form, the CDR3 reads TGTGCCAGCAAACAGGACACTCCGAATTCACCCCTCCACTTT.

This chain uses TRBV9 with TRBJ2-3, with D possibly TRBD2 on 5 matching bases. Germline loops: CDR1 SGDLS, CDR2 YYNGEE. The CDR3 length is 15 residues. Deletions cut 0 bases from V and 0 bases from J, with 8 bases between. CDR3 in amino acids: CASSVGGLSTDTQYF. For the CDR3, the DNA is TGTGCCAGCAGCGTAGGAGGACTTAGCACAGATACGCAGTATTTT. Full variable domain (outside the CDR3, taken from reference TRBV9 and TRBJ2-3): DSGVTQTPKHLITATGQRVTLRCSPRSGDLSVYWYQQSLDQGLQFLIQYYNGEERAKGNILERFSAQQFPDLHSELNLSSLELGDSALYFCASSVGGLSTDTQYFGPGTRLTVL.

The chain has TRBV2 and TRBJ2-1; 10 bases line up with TRBD1. Unmatched junction bases numbered 5, after V lost 5 bases and J lost 7 bases. CDR1 is SNHLY and CDR2 is FYNNEI in the germline V gene. The CDR3 totals 14 residues. CDR3 region: CASSTEGQGNEQFF. In DNA, the CDR3 is TGTGCCAGCAGTACTGAGGGACAGGGGAATGAGCAGTTCTTC.

This rearrangement joins TRBV18 to TRBJ1-2; D might be TRBD1 (6 bases). In germline, CDR1 is KGHSH, CDR2 LQKENI. Trimming pared 3 bases from V and 5 bases from J, leaving 13 bases between. The CDR3 spans 14 residues. The CDR3 loop reads CASSPSTGVYGYTF. In DNA form, the CDR3 reads TGTGCCAGCTCACCTTCGACAGGCGTATATGGCTACACCTTC.